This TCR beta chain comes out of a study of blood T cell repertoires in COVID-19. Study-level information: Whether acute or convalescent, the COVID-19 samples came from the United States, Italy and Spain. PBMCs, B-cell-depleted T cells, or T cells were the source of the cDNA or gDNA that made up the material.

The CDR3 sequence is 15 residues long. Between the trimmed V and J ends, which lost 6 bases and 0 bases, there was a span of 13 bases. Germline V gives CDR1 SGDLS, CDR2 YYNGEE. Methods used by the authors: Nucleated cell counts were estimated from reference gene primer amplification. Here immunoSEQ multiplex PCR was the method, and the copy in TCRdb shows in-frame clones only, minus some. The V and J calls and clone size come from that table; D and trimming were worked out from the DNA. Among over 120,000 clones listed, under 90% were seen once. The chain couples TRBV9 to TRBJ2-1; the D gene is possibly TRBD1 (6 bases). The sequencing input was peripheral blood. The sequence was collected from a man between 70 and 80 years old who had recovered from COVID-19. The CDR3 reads CASTKQGSSYNEQFF. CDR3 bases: TGTGCCAGCACCAAACAGGGTAGCTCCTACAATGAGCAGTTCTTC.